This TCR beta chain was captured by sequencing in a study of regulatory T cells in long-lasting Graves disease. Libraries of TCR beta came from iRepertoire HTBI primers plus Arm-PCR of CDR3 regions. A single record per CDR3 protein comes from TCRdb applying MiXCR to the multiplex PCR reads. The sample has a few hundred thousand distinct CDR3 sequences, 16% seen once. Described time point: newly diagnosed GD, antithyroid drugs for less than 3 months. Making the TCR library involved RNA that had been extracted from PBMCs. Approximately 8.3 milliliters of peripheral blood went into EDTA tubes. Study-wide results and caveats: Persistent patients shared under 3,000 public clonotypes among themselves. Newly diagnosed patients shared fewer, at roughly 1,000. Persistent Graves' patients had lower TCR diversity than newly diagnosed ones.

Between the trimmed V and J ends, which lost 5 bases and 5 bases, there was a span of 7 bases. Germline V gives CDR1 LNHDA, CDR2 SQIVND (reference sequence). This CDR3 contains 12 residues. This clonotype was counted only a few times. Its antigen is still unknown. The same sample was also used in a study of T cells in Graves' hyperthyroidism and ophthalmopathy. That report notes: Blood held most thyroid clonotypes expanded above 0.001 frequency.

The source is a man aged 40-50 years with Graves disease. This sample comprised peripheral blood mononuclear cells (PBMCs), obtained at new diagnosis, from a patient treated with antithyroid drugs. The J gene is TRBJ1-3, the V gene TRBV19; D ambiguous. CDR3 sequence (DNA): TGTGCCAGTAGTCTTCGGCGAAACACCATATATTTT. Its protein product is CASSLRRNTIYF.